This paragraph covers one TCR beta chain sequence. The count of this clone is one. This clone's antigen is unknown. Base qualities are missing; no much larger clone stands one base away. The CDR3 sequence holds 16 residues, the cysteine and phenylalanine included. Only the CDR3 region is kept as DNA, spanning 48 bases read in frame from base 1. The germline V gene supplies CDR1 SGDLS and CDR2 YYNGEE. The germline V end is reduced by 4 bases and the J end by 1 base; junction bases left unmatched: 3. The method behind the library was the immunoSEQ multiplex PCR assay. TCRdb stores this immuneACCESS table with in-frame sequences only. Part of the clones is absent; in the studies checked, under half of the shortfall reflects unresolved V genes, and no reason is known for the rest. Within this sample are some 49,000 clones, with 77% of them counted one time only. Around 3.5% of the sample is taken by the ten largest.

The time point label, read with the paper, signifies: peripheral blood before pembrolizumab. Mismatch repair deficiency was established in every enrolled patient by polymerase chain reaction or immunohistochemistry. TCR sequencing was carried out for three patients who responded to pembrolizumab therapy. The phase II trial prospectively tested pembrolizumab PD-1 blockade in advanced mismatch repair-deficient cancers regardless of tissue of origin. Peripheral blood T cell samples were collected serially, before PD-1 blockade began and at several time points afterward. Blood sampling times were reported as weeks after the first pembrolizumab dose. The record originates from a study of PD-1 blockade in mismatch repair-deficient tumors (dated by TCRdb to about 2017). Study-level background: Between late 2013 and September 2016, the trial enrolled around 86 consecutive patients with roughly 13 mismatch repair-deficient cancer types, every one of whom had been previously treated and was progressing. Tumor-associated T cell clones in the peripheral blood of patients responding to PD-1 blockade were tracked using deep sequencing of TCR CDR3 regions.

Broad study findings and their caveats: Tumor-resident clones, often undetectable in blood before treatment, expanded rapidly after pembrolizumab and then contracted, generally before radiologic responses.

The clonotype originates from an adult with mismatch repair-deficient cancer. In this chain, TRBV9 is recombined with TRBJ2-3, with 13 bases aligning to TRBD2. Here the sequenced sample was PBMCs, taken before pembrolizumab treatment. The DNA reads TGTGCCAGCAGCCAAGGACTAGCGGGGGGCACAGATACGCAGTATTTT. This yields the protein CASSQGLAGGTDTQYF. With the rest looked up from the reference TRBV9 and TRBJ2-3 genes rather than sequenced, the full variable domain is DSGVTQTPKHLITATGQRVTLRCSPRSGDLSVYWYQQSLDQGLQFLIQYYNGEERAKGNILERFSAQQFPDLHSELNLSSLELGDSALYFCASSQGLAGGTDTQYFGPGTRLTVL.